This T cell receptor (beta chain) derives from a study of T cells in Graves' hyperthyroidism and ophthalmopathy. Regarding the study as a whole: Ophthalmopathy and stable hyperthyroidism were told apart by a 13 V-J model.

Those with hyperthyroidism were 18 to 65 years old, newly diagnosed, and ill for under 2 months. Uncontrolled infection, other autoimmune disease, pregnancy or lactation excluded patients. Diagnoses rested on clinical symptoms, serum thyroxine and TRAb, thyroid ultrasound and orbital computed tomography. Turning to this clonotype: Its antigen is unidentified.

The CDR3 regions of TCR beta were amplified from RNA transcripts. In the first-round RT-PCR of the TCR CDR3, the HTBI primer set was used. A single record per CDR3 protein comes from TCRdb applying MiXCR to the multiplex PCR reads. The repertoire includes roughly 700,000 distinct CDR3 sequences, roughly a third of them detected once, and roughly 30% sits in the top ten. Material for sequencing was blood. This receptor was taken from a woman aged 40 to 55 with Graves' hyperthyroidism.

CDR3 protein: CASSVQGPTGELFF. CDR3 nucleotide sequence: TGTGCCAGCAGCGTTCAGGGGCCCACCGGGGAGCTGTTTTTT. The chain is built from TRBV6-6 and TRBJ2-2; D is possibly TRBD1 (6 bases). This CDR3 is 14 amino acids long. V lost 6 bases, J lost 4 bases, and 12 bases lay in between. Germline loops: CDR1 MNHNY, CDR2 SVGAGI (reference sequence).